This T cell receptor (beta chain) was documented in a study of T cell responses to AZD1222 COVID-19 vaccine. The CDR3 totals 13 residues. V was cut by 6 bases and J by 1 base, with 9 bases left in between. Clones were sequenced by immunoSEQ multiplex PCR, and TCRdb holds only the in-frame ones, with some missing. The table records more than 95,000 clones, 80% to 90% of them present only once. Specimen: peripheral blood, collected on day 0 of AZD1222 vaccination. The sequence was obtained from an adult in good health. The chain employs TRBV12-3 or TRBV12-4 and TRBJ1-1; no firm D call. The CDR3 here is CASRASWNTEAFF. The DNA for the CDR3 is TGTGCCAGCAGAGCCAGTTGGAACACTGAAGCTTTCTTT.